This TCR beta chain was profiled in a study of shared clonotypes between healthy human individuals. Study as a whole: There were three CD4 naive, three CD4 memory, two CD8 naive and one CD8 memory plates per donor.

Germline CDR1 MDHEN, CDR2 SYDVKM. The V end lost 3 bases, the J end lost 8 bases, and 13 bases lay between the germline ends. The CDR3 is made up of 13 amino acids. Assay runs were performed at deep level. This table comes from immunoSEQ multiplex PCR, and its TCRdb copy is limited to in-frame clones, with some not included. The sample consists of around 1.1 million clones, about 80% of them appearing once. Source material: memory CD4+ T cells from PBMCs. Subset reported: CD45RA-negative fraction. The rearrangement uses TRBV28 and TRBJ1-2; D may be TRBD1 (6 bases). The clonotype was recovered from a young man in good health. Some clones in this sample may be carry-over from other donors' samples. CDR3 protein: CASSLGGDLGYTF. The CDR3 region has the DNA TGTGCCAGCAGTTTGGGGGGCGACCTCGGCTACACCTTC.